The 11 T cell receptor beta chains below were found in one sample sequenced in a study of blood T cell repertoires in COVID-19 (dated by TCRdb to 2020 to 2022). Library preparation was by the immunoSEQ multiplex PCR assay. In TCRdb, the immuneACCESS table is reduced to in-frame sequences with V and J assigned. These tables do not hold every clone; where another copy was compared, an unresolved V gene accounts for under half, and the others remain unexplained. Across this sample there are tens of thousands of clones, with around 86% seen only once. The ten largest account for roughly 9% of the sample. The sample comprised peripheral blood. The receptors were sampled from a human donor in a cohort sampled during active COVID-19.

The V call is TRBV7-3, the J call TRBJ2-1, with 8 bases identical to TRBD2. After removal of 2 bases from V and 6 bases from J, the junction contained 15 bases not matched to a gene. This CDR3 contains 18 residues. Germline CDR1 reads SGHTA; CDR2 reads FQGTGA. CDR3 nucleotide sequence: TGTGCCAGCAGCTTACGCGGAGGAGGGACTAGTATACCCAATGAGCAGTTCTTC. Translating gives CASSLRGGGTSIPNEQFF.

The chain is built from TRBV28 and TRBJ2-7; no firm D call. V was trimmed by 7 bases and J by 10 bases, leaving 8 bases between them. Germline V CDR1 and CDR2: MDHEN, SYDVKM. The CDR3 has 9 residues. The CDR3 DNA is TGTGCCAGCACCTCAGGTCAGTACTTC. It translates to CASTSGQYF. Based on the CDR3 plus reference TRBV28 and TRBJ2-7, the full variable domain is DVKVTQSSRYLVKRTGEKVFLECVQDMDHENMFWYRQDPGLGLRLIYFSYDVKMKEKGDIPEGYSVSREKKERFSLILESASTNQTSMYLCASTSGQYFGPGTRLTVT.

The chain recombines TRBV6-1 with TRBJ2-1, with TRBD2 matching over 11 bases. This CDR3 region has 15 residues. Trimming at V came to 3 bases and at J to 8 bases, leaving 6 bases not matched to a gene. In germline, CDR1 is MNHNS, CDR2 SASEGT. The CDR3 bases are TGTGCCAGCAGTGAGGGGGTAGCGGGAGGGGATGAGCAGTTCTTC. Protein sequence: CASSEGVAGGDEQFF.

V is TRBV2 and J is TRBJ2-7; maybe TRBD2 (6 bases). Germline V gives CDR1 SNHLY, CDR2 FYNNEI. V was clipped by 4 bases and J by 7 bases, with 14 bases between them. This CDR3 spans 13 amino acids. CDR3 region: CASSVAGLGEQYF. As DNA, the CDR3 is TGTGCCAGCAGTGTGGCGGGATTAGGTGAGCAGTACTTC.

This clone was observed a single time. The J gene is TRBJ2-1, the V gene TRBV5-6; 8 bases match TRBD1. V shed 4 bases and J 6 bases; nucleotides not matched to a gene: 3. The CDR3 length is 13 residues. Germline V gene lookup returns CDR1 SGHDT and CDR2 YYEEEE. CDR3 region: CASSRTGSNEQFF. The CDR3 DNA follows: TGTGCCAGCAGCCGGACAGGGTCCAATGAGCAGTTCTTC. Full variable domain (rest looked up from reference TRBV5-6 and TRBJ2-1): DAGVTQSPTHLIKTRGQQVTLRCSPKSGHDTVSWYQQALGQGPQFIFQYYEEEERQRGNFPDRFSGHQFPNYSSELNVNALLLGDSALYLCASSRTGSNEQFFGPGTRLTVL.

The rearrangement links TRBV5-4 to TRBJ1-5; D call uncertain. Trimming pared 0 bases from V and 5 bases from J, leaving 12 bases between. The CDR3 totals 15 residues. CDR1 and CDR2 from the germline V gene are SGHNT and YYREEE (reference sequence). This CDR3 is CASSLGGNRHQPQHF. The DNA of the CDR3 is TGTGCCAGCAGCTTGGGCGGTAACCGTCATCAGCCCCAGCATTTT. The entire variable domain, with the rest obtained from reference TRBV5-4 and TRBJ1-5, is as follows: ETGVTQSPTHLIKTRGQQVTLRCSSQSGHNTVSWYQQALGQGPQFIFQYYREEENGRGNFPPRFSGLQFPNYSSELNVNALELDDSALYLCASSLGGNRHQPQHFGDGTRLSIL.

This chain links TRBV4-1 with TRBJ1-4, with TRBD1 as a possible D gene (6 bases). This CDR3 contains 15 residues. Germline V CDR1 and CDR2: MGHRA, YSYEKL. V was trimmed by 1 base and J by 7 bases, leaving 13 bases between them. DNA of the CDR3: TGCGCCAGCAGCCAAGGGGGGGGGCAGGTTGAAAAACTGTTTTTT. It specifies CASSQGGGQVEKLFF.

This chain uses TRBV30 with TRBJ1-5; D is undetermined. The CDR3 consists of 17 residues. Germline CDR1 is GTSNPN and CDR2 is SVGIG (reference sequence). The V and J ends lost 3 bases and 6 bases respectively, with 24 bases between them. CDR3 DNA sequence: TGTGCCTGGAGGAGACCCGGAGGTTCGGATCGGGGTCAGCCCCAGCATTTT. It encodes CAWRRPGGSDRGQPQHF.

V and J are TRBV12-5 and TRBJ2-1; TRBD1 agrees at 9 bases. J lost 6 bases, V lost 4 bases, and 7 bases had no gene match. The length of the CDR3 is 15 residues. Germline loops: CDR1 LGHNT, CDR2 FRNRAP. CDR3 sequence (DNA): TGTGCTAGTGGTTCCGACAGGGGGATTGGCAATGAGCAGTTCTTC. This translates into CASGSDRGIGNEQFF.

The CDR3 region is CASSFGGLNTEAFF. CDR3 nucleotide sequence: TGCGCCAGCAGCTTCGGGGGTTTGAACACTGAAGCTTTCTTT. The genes are TRBV5-1 and TRBJ1-1; possible D gene TRBD1, 5 bases. The V end lost 2 bases, the J end lost 0 bases, and 8 bases lay between the germline ends. The CDR3 has 14 residues. Germline CDR1 and CDR2: SGHRS and YFSETQ.

The CDR3 is CASSPPDLLGYEQYF. CDR3 nucleotide sequence: TGTGCCAGCAGCCCACCCGACTTATTAGGTTACGAGCAGTACTTC. This sequence joins TRBV7-9 and TRBJ2-7; no definite D call. Germline V lookup: CDR1 SEHNR, CDR2 FQNEAQ (reference sequence). The CDR3 loop spans 15 amino acids. V was pared by 5 bases and J by 4 bases, with 18 bases between.